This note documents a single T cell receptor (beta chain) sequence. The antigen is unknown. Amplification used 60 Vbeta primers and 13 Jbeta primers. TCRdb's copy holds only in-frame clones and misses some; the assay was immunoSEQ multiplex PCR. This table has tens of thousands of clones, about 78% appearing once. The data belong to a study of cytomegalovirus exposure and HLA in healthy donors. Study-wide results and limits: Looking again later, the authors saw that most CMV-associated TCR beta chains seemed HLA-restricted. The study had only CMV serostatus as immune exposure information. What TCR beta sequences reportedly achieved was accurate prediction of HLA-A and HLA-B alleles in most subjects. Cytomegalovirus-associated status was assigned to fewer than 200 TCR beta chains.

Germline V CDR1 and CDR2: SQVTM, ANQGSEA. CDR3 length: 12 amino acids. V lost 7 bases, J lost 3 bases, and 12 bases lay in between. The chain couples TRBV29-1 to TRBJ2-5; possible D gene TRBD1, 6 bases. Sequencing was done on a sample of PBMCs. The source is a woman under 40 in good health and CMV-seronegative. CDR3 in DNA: TGCAGCGGTAGGACAGCTGAAGAGACCCAGTACTTC. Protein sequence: CSGRTAEETQYF. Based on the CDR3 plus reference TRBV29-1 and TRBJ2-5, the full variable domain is SAVISQKPSRDICQRGTSLTIQCQVDSQVTMMFWYRQQPGQSLTLIATANQGSEATYESGFVIDKFPISRPNLTFSTLTVSNMSPEDSSIYLCSGRTAEETQYFGPGTRLLVL.